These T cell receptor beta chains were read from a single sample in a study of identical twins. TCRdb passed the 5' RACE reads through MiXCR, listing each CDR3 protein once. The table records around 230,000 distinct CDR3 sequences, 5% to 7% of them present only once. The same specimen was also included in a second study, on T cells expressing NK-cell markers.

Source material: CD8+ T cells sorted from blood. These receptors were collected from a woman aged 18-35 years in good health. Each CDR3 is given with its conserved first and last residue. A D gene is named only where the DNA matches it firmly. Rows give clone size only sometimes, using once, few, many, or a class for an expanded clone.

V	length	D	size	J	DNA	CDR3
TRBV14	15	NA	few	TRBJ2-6	TGTGCCAGCAGCCAATCCCAGTCTGGGGCCAACGTCCTGACTTTC	CASSQSQSGANVLTF
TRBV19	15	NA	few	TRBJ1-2	TGTGCCAGTAGTATAGAGGCGACCGCTAACTATGGCTACACCTTC	CASSIEATANYGYTF
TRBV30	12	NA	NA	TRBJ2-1	TGTGCCTGGTTTAAGGGCGGCCCCGAGCAGTTCTTC	CAWFKGGPEQFF
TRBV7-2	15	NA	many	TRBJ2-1	TGTGCCAGCAGCTTAGTTCGTTGGGGTAACAATGAGCAGTTCTTC	CASSLVRWGNNEQFF
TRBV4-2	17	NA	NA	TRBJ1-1	TGTGCCAGCAGCCCCCATGGTAAGGGGGAAGGGAACACTGAAGCTTTCTTT	CASSPHGKGEGNTEAFF
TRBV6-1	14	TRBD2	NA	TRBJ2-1	TGTGCCAGCGGAGAGGCGGGGGGGAACAATGAGCAGTTCTTC	CASGEAGGNNEQFF
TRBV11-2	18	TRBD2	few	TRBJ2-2	TGTGCCAGCAGCTTAGATCCTCTTGGTAGCGGGAGGGCCGGGGAGCTGTTTTTT	CASSLDPLGSGRAGELFF
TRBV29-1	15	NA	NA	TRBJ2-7	TGCAGCGTTGTAGGCGGCTTAAGGAGCTCCTACGAGCAGTACTTC	CSVVGGLRSSYEQYF
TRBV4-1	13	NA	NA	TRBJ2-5	TGTGCCATCAGCCCCGCGTGGGGAGAGACCCAGTACTTC	CAISPAWGETQYF
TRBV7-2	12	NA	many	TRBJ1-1	TGTGCCAGCCTACCACAGGGCACTGAAGCTTTCTTT	CASLPQGTEAFF
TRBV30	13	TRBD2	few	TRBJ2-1	TGTGCCTGGAGTTTCGCGGGAGGAGGGGAGCAGTTCTTC	CAWSFAGGGEQFF
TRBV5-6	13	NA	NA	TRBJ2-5	TGTGCCAGCAGCTCCCTTGGGGAAGAGACCCAGTACTTC	CASSSLGEETQYF
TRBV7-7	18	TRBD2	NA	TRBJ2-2	TGTGCCAGCAGCACCGCCCCGTGGAGCGGGAGGTTCACCGGGGAGCTGTTTTTT	CASSTAPWSGRFTGELFF
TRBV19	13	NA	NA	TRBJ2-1	TGTGCCAGTAGAGAGGAGGGTTTCGGTGAGCAGTTCTTC	CASREEGFGEQFF